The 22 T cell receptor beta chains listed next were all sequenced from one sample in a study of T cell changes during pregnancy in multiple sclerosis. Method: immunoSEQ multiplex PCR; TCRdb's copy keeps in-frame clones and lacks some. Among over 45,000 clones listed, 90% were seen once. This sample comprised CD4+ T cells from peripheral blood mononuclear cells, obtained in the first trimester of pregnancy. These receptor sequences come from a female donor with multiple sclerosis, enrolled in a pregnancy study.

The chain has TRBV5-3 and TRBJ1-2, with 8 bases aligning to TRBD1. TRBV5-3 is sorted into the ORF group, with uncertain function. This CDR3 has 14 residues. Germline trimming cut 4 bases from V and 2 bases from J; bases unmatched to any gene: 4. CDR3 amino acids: CARSKTGVNYGYTF. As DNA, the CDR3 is TGTGCCAGAAGCAAGACAGGGGTGAACTATGGCTACACCTTC.

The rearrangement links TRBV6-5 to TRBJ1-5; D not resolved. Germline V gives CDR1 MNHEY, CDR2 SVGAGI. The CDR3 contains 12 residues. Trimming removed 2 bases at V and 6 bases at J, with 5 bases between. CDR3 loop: CASSYEGQPQHF. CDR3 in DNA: TGTGCCAGCAGTTACGAGGGTCAGCCCCAGCATTTT.

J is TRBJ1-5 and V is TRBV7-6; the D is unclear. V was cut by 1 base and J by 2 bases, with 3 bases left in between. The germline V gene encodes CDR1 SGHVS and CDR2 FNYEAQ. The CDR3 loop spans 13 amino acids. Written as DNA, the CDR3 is TGTGCCAGCAGCTTAGGGCGCAATCAGCCCCAGCATTTT. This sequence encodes CASSLGRNQPQHF.

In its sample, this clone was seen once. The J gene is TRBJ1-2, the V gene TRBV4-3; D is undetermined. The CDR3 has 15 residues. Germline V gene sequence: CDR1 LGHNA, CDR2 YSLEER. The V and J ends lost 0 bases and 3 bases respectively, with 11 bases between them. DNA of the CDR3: TGCGCCAGCAGCCAAGAAGCGGTTCGGGACTATGGCTACACCTTC. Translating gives CASSQEAVRDYGYTF.

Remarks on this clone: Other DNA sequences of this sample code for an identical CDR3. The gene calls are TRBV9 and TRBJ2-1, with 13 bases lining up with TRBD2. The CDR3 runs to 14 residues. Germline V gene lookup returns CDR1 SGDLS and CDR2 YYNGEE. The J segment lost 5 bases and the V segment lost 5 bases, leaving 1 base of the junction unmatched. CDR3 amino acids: CASSGLAGDNEQFF. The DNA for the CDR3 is TGTGCCAGCAGTGGACTAGCGGGGGACAATGAGCAGTTCTTC.

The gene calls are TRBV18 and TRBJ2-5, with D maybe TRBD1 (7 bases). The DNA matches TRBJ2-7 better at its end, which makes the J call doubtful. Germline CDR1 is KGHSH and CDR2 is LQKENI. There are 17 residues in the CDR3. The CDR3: CASSPEGKGARDNEQYF. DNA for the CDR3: TGTGCCAGCTCCCCGGAGGGAAAGGGGGCGCGAGACAACGAGCAGTACTTC.

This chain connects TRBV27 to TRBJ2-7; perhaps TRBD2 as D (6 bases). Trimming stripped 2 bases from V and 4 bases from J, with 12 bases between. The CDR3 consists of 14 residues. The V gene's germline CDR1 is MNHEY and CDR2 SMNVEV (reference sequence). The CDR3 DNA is TGTGCCAGCAGTTTAATCCCCGGAGGGTACGAGCAGTACTTC. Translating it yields CASSLIPGGYEQYF.

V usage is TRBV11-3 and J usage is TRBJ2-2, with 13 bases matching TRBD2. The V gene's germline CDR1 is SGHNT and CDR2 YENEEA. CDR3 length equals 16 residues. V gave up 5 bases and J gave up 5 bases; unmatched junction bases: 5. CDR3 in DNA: TGTGCCAGCAGCCAGGGACTAGCGGGAAGAACCGGGGAGCTGTTTTTT. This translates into CASSQGLAGRTGELFF.

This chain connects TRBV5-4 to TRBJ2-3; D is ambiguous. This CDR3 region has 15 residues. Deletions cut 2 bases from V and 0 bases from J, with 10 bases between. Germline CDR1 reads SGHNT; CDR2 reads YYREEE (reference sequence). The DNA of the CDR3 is TGTGCCAGCAGCTTCGAATTAGCTAGCACAGATACGCAGTATTTT. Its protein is CASSFELASTDTQYF.

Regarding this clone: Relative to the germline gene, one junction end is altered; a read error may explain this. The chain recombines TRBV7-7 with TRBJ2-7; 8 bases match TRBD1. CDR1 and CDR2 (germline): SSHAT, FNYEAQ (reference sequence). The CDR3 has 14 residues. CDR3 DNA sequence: TGTGCTAGCAGCTTAGGACAGGGAGCCTACGAGCAGTACTTC. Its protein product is CASSLGQGAYEQYF.

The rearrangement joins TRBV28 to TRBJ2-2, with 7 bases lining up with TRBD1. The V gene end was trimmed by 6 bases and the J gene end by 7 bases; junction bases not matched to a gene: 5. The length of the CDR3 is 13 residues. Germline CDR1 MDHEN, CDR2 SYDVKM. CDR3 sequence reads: CASRRQGFGELFF. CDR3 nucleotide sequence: TGTGCCAGCAGGCGACAGGGTTTCGGGGAGCTGTTTTTT.

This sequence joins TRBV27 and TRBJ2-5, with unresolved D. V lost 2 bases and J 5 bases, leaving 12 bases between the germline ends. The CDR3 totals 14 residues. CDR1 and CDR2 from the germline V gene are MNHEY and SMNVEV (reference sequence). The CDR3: CASSLNYLRETQYF. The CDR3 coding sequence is TGTGCCAGCAGTTTAAATTACCTCAGGGAGACCCAGTACTTC.

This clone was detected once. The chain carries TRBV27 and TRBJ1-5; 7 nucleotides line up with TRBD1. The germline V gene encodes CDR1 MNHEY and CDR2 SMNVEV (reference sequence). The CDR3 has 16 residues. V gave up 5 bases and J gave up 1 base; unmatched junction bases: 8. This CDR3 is CASSRDRELSNQPQHF. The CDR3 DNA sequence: TGTGCCAGCAGTCGGGACAGAGAGTTAAGCAATCAGCCCCAGCATTTT.

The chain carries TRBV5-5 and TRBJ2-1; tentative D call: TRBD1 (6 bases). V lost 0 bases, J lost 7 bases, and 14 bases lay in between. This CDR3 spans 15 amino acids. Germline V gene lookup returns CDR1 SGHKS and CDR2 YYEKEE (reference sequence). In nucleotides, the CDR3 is TGTGCCAGCAGCTTGGAGGGACAAAGTAGGAATGAGCAGTTCTTC. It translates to CASSLEGQSRNEQFF.

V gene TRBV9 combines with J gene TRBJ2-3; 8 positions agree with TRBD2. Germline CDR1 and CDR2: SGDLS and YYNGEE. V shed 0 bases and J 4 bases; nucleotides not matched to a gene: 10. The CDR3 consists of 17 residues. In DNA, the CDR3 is TGTGCCAGCAGCGTAGACCCGCCGGGACTAGTGGCAGATACGCAGTATTTT. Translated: CASSVDPPGLVADTQYF.

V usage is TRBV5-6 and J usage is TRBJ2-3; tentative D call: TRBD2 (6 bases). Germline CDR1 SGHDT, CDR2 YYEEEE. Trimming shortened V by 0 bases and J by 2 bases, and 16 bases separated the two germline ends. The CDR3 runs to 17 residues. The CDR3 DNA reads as TGTGCCAGCAGCTTGGGTCCCCCTGCGGGGTACACAGATACGCAGTATTTT. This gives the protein CASSLGPPAGYTDTQYF.

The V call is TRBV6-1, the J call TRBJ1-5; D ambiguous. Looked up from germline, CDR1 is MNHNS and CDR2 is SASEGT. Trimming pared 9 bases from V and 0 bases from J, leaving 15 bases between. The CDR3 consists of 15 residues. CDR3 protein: CASSRAGYSNQPQHF. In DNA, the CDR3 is TGTGCCAGTTCCCGGGCGGGGTATAGCAATCAGCCCCAGCATTTT.

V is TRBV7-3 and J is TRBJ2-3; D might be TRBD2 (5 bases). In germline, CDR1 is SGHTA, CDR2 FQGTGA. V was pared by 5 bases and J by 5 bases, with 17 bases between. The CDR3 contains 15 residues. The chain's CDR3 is CASSPGKSGGDTQYF. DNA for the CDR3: TGTGCCAGCAGCCCCGGGAAGAGCGGTGGAGATACGCAGTATTTT.

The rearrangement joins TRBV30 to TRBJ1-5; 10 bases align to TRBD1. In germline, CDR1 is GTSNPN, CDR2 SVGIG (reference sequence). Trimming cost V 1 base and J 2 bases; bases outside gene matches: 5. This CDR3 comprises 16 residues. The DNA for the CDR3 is TGTGCCTGGAGTGCAAACGGACAGGGGGGCAATCAGCCCCAGCATTTT. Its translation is CAWSANGQGGNQPQHF.

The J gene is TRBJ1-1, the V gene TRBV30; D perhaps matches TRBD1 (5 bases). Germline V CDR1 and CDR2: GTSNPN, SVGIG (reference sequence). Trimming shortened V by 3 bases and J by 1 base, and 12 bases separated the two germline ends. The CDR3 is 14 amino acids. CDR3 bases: TGTGCCTGGAGCTCGGGACTCTGGAACACTGAAGCTTTCTTT. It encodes CAWSSGLWNTEAFF.

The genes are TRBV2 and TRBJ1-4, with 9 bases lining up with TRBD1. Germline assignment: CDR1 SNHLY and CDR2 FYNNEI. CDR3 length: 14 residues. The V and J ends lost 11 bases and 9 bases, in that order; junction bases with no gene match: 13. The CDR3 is CAGNPGQGLQKLFF. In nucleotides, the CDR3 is TGTGCCGGAAACCCGGGACAGGGCTTACAAAAACTGTTTTTT.

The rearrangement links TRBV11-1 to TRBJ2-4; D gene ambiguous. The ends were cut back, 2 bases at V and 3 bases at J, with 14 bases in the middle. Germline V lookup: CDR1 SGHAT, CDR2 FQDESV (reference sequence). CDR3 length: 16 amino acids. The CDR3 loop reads CASSLLRPGGKNIQYF. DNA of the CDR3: TGTGCCAGCAGCTTATTGCGCCCGGGTGGCAAAAACATTCAGTACTTC. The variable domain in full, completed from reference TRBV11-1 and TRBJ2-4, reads EAEVAQSPRYKITEKSQAVAFWCDPISGHATLYWYRQILGQGPELLVQFQDESVVDDSQLPKDRFSAERLKGVDSTLKIQPAELGDSAMYLCASSLLRPGGKNIQYFGAGTRLSVL.